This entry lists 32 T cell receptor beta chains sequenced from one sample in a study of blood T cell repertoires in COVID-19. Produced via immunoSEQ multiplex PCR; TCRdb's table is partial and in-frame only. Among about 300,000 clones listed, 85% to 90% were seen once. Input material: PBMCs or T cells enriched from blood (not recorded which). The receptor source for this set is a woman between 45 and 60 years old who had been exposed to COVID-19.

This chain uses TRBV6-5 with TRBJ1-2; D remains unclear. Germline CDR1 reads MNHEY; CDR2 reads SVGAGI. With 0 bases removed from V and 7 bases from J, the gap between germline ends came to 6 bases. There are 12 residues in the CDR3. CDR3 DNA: TGTGCCAGCAGTTACTCGGGAGCTGGCTACACCTTC. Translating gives CASSYSGAGYTF.

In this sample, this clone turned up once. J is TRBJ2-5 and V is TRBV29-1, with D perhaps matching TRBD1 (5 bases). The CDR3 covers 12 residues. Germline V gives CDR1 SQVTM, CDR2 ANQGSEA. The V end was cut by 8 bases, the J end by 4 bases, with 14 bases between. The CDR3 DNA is TGCAGCATCGCAGGGATCCGAGAGACCCAGTACTTC. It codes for CSIAGIRETQYF.

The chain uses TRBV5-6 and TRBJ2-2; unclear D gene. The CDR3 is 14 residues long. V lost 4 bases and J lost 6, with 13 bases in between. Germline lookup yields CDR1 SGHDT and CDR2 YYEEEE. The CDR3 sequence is CASSTAPVAGELFF. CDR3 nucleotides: TGTGCCAGCAGCACCGCCCCGGTTGCCGGGGAGCTGTTTTTT.

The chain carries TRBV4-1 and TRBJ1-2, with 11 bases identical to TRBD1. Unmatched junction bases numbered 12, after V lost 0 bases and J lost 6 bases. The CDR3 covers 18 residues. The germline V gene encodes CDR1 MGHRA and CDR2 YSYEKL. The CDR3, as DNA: TGCGCCAGCAGCCAAGATAGAACCGGGACAGGGGGTGATAATGGCTACACCTTC. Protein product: CASSQDRTGTGGDNGYTF.

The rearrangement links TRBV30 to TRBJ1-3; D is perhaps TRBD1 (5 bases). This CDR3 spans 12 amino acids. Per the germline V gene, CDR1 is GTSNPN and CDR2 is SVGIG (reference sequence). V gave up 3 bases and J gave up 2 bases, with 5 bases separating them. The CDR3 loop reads CAWRGPGNTIYF. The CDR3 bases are TGTGCCTGGAGGGGGCCTGGAAACACCATATATTTT. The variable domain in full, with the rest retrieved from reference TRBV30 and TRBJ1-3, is SQTIHQWPATLVQPVGSPLSLECTVEGTSNPNLYWYRQAAGRGLQLLFYSVGIGQISSEVPQNLSASRPQDRQFILSSKKLLLSDSGFYLCAWRGPGNTIYFGEGSWLTVV.

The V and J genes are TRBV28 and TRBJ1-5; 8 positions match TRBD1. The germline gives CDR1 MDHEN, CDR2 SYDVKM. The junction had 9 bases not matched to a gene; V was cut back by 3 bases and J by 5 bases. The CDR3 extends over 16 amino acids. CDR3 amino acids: CASSFRTGGPHQPQHF. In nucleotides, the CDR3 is TGTGCCAGCAGTTTCAGAACAGGGGGGCCCCATCAGCCCCAGCATTTT.

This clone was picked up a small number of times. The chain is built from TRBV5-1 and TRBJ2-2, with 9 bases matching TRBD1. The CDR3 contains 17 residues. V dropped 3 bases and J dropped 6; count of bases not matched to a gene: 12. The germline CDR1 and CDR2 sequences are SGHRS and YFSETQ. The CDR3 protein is CASSSGQGRVSAGELFF. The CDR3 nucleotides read TGCGCCAGCAGCTCGGGACAGGGCAGGGTCAGCGCCGGGGAGCTGTTTTTT.

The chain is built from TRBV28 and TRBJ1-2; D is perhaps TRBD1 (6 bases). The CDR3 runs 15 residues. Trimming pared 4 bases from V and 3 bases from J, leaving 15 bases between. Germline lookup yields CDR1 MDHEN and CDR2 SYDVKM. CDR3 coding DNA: TGTGCCAGCAGTTCGATCCAGGGGCAATACTATGGCTACACCTTC. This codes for CASSSIQGQYYGYTF.

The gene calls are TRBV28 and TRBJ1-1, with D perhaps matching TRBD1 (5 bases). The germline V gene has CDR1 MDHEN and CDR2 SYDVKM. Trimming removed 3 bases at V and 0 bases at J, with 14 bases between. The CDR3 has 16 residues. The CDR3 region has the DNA TGTGCCAGCAGTTTTGATCCGGGGGGACTGAACACTGAAGCTTTCTTT. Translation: CASSFDPGGLNTEAFF.

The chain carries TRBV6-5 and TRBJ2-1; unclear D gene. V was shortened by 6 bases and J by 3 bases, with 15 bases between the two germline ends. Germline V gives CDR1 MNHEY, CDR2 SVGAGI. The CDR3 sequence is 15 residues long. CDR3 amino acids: CASSSLSKRYNEQFF. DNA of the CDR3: TGTGCCAGCAGCTCCCTATCGAAACGCTACAATGAGCAGTTCTTC.

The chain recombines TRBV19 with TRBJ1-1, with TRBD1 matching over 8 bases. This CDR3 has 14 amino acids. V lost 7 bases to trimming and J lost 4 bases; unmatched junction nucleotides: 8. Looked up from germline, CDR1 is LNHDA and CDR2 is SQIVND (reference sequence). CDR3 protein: CASTMTGEITEAFF. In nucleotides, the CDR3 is TGTGCCAGTACGATGACAGGGGAGATCACTGAAGCTTTCTTT.

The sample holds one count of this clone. As DNA, the CDR3 is TGTGCCATCAGACGGGACAGGGTGACCCTCTACAATGAGCAGTTCTTC. Protein sequence: CAIRRDRVTLYNEQFF. The genes are TRBV10-3 and TRBJ2-1; 9 bases are a match to TRBD1. V shed 6 bases, J shed 3 bases, and the junction held 9 bases outside the gene matches. The CDR3 extends over 16 amino acids. Germline loops: CDR1 ENHRY, CDR2 SYGVKD.

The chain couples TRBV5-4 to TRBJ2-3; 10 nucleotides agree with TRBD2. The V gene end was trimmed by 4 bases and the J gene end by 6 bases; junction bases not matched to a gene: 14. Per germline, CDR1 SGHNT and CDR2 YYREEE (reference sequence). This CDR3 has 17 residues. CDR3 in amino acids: CASSAKGSGGAGDTQYF. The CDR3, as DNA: TGTGCCAGCAGCGCCAAGGGCAGCGGGGGGGCTGGTGATACGCAGTATTTT. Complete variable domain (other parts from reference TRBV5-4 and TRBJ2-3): ETGVTQSPTHLIKTRGQQVTLRCSSQSGHNTVSWYQQALGQGPQFIFQYYREEENGRGNFPPRFSGLQFPNYSSELNVNALELDDSALYLCASSAKGSGGAGDTQYFGPGTRLTVL.

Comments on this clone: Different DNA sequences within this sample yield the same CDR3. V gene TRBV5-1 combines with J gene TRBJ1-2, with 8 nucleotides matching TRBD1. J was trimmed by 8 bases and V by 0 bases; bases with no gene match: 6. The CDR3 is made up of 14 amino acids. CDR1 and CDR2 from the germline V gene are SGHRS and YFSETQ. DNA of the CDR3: TGCGCCAGCAGCTTGGATGGACAGGGAAGCGGCTACACCTTC. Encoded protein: CASSLDGQGSGYTF. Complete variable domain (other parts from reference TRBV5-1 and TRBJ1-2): KAGVTQTPRYLIKTRGQQVTLSCSPISGHRSVSWYQQTPGQGLQFLFEYFSETQRNKGNFPGRFSGRQFSNSRSEMNVSTLELGDSALYLCASSLDGQGSGYTFGSGTRLTVV.

The CDR3: CASSQDRGSWDEQYF. CDR3 bases: TGTGCCAGCAGCCAAGACAGGGGGTCTTGGGACGAGCAGTACTTC. The rearrangement uses TRBV3-1 (or the pseudogene TRBV3-2) and TRBJ2-7, with 7 bases lining up with TRBD1. Germline-derived CDR1 and CDR2 are LGHDT and YNNKEL (reference sequence). Germline trimming cut 0 bases from V and 5 bases from J; bases unmatched to any gene: 7. The CDR3 runs 15 residues.

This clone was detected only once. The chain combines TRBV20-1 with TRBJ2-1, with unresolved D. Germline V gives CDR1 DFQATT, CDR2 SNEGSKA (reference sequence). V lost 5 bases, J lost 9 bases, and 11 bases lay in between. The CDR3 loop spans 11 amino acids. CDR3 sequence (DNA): TGCAGTGCTGATTCAGCGAGTGAGCAGTTCTTC. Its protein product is CSADSASEQFF.

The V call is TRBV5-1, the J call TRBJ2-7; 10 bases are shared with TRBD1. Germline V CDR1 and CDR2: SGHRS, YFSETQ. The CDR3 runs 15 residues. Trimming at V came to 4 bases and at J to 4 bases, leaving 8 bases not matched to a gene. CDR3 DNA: TGCGCCAGCAGCATGGACAGGGGGTTAGGATACGAGCAGTACTTC. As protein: CASSMDRGLGYEQYF.

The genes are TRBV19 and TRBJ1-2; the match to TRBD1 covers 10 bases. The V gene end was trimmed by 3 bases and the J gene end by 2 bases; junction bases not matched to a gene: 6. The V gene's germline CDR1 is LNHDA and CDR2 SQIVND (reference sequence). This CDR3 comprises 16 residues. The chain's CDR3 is CASSIRDRGENYGYTF. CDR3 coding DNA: TGTGCCAGTAGTATCCGGGACAGGGGCGAAAACTATGGCTACACCTTC.

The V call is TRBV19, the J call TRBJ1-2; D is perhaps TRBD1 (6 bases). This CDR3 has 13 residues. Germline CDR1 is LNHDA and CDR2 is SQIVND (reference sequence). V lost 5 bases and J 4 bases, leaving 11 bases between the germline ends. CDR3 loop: CASSSQGTYGYTF. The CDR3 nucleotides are TGTGCCAGTAGTTCACAGGGAACCTATGGCTACACCTTC.

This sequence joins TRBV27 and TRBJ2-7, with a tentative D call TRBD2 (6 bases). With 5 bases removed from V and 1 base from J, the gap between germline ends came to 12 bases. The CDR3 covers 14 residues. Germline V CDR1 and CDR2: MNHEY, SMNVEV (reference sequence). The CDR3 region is CASSRPGLSYEQYF. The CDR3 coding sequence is TGTGCCAGCAGTCGACCGGGACTGTCCTACGAGCAGTACTTC.

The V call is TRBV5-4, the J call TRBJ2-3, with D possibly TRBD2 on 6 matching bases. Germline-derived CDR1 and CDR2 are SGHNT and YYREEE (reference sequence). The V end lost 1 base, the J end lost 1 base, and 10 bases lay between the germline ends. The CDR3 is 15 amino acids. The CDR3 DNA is TGTGCCAGCAGCTTGTGGCGGGGCGGCACAGATACGCAGTATTTT. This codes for CASSLWRGGTDTQYF.

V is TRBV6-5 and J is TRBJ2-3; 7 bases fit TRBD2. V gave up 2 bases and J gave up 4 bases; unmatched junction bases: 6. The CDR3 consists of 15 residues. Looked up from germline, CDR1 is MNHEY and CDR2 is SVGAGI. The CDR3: CASSYGGGWSDTQYF. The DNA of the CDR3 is TGTGCCAGCAGTTACGGCGGGGGTTGGTCAGATACGCAGTATTTT.

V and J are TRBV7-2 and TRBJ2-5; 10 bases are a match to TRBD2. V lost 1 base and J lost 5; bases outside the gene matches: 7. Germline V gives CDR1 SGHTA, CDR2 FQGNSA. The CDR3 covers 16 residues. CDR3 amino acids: CASSLEAGGSRETQYF. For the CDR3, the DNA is TGTGCCAGCAGCTTAGAAGCGGGGGGGTCAAGGGAGACCCAGTACTTC. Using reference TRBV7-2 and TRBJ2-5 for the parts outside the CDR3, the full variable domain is GAGVSQSPSNKVTEKGKDVELRCDPISGHTALYWYRQSLGQGLEFLIYFQGNSAPDKSGLPSDRFSAERTGGSVSTLTIQRTQQEDSAVYLCASSLEAGGSRETQYFGPGTRLLVL.

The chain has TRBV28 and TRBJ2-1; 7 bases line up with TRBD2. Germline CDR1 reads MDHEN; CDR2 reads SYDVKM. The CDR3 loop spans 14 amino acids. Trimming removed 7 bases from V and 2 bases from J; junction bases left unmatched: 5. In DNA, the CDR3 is TGTGCCAGCAAGAGAGGACTAGCCTACAATGAGCAGTTCTTC. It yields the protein CASKRGLAYNEQFF.

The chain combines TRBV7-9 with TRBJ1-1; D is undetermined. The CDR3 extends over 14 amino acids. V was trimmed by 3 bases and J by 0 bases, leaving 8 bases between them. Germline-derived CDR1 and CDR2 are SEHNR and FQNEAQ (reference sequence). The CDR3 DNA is TGTGCCAGCAGCTTGGACGGGGTGAACACTGAAGCTTTCTTT. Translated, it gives CASSLDGVNTEAFF.

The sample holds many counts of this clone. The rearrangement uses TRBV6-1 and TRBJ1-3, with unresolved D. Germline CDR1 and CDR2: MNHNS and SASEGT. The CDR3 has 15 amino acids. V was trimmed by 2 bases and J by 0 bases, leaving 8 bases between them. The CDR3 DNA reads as TGTGCCAGCAGTGAAATACAGTACTCTGGAAACACCATATATTTT. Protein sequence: CASSEIQYSGNTIYF.

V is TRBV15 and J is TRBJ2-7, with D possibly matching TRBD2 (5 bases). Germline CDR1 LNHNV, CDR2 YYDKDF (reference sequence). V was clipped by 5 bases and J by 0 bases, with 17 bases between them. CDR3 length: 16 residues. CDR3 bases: TGTGCCACCAGCCCCCTGATGAGGGAAGGCTCCTACGAGCAGTACTTC. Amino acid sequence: CATSPLMREGSYEQYF.

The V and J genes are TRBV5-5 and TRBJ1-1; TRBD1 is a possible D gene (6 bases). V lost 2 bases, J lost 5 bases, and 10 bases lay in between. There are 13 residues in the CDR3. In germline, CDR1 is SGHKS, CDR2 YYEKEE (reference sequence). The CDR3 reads CASSFNRATEAFF. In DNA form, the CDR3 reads TGTGCCAGCAGCTTTAACAGGGCGACTGAAGCTTTCTTT.

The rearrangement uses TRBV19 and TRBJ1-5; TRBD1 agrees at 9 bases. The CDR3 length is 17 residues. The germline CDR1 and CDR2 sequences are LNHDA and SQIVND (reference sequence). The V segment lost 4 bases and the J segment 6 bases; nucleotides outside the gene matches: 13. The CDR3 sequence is CASSTRSGTGKGQPQHF. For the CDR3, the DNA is TGTGCCAGTAGTACCCGGAGCGGGACAGGGAAAGGTCAGCCCCAGCATTTT.

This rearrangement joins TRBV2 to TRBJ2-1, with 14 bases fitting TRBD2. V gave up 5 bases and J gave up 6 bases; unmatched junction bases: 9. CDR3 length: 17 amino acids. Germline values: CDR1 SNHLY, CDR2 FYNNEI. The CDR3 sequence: CASSNLRLAGGPNEQFF. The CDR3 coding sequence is TGTGCCAGCAGTAACCTACGACTAGCGGGGGGGCCCAATGAGCAGTTCTTC.

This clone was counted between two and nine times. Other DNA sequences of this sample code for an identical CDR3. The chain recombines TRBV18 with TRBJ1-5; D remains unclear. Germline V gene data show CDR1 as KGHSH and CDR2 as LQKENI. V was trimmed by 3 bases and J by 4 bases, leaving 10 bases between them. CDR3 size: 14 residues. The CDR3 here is CASSPAQENQPQHF. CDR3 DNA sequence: TGTGCCAGCTCACCGGCGCAGGAAAATCAGCCCCAGCATTTT.

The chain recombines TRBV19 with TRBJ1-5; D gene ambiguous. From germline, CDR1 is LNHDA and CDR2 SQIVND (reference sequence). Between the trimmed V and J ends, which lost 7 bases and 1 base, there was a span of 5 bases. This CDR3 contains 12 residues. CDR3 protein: CASKQSNQPQHF. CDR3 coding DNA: TGTGCCAGTAAGCAAAGCAATCAGCCCCAGCATTTT.